This T cell receptor beta chain was documented in a study of T cells after yellow fever vaccination. About the study: Fractions of low cell number were prepared using SMART-Seq v4 Ultra Low Input. Findings of the study overall: A faster peak, day 5 versus 15, was reached by the weaker secondary response. Reappearance after the booster was observed for most primary-vaccination clones (96% CD4, roughly 90% CD8).

UMIs and a universal primer site were added when TCR cDNA was made by 5'RACE template switching. MiXCR was run by TCRdb on the 5' RACE reads, yielding one entry per CDR3 protein. The data contain over 250,000 distinct CDR3 sequences, about 5% of them seen just once; the ten biggest clones take up 3% to 4%. With regard to this clonotype: Its antigen remains unidentified.

The V end was cut by 5 bases, the J end by 4 bases, with 10 bases between. CDR1 is SGHRS, CDR2 YFSETQ, per germline. There are 13 residues in the CDR3. This sequence originates from a man aged 18 to 30 who received the YFV17D yellow fever vaccine. V is TRBV5-1 and J is TRBJ2-1; tentatively, D is TRBD1 (5 bases). Sample: CD4+ T cells sorted from PBMCs, taken on the day of the yellow fever booster vaccination. The CDR3 sequence: CASRSGPYNEQFF. CDR3 in DNA: TGCGCCAGCAGATCAGGGCCGTACAATGAGCAGTTCTTC. Drawing the rest from reference TRBV5-1 and TRBJ2-1, the complete variable domain is KAGVTQTPRYLIKTRGQQVTLSCSPISGHRSVSWYQQTPGQGLQFLFEYFSETQRNKGNFPGRFSGRQFSNSRSEMNVSTLELGDSALYLCASRSGPYNEQFFGPGTRLTVL.